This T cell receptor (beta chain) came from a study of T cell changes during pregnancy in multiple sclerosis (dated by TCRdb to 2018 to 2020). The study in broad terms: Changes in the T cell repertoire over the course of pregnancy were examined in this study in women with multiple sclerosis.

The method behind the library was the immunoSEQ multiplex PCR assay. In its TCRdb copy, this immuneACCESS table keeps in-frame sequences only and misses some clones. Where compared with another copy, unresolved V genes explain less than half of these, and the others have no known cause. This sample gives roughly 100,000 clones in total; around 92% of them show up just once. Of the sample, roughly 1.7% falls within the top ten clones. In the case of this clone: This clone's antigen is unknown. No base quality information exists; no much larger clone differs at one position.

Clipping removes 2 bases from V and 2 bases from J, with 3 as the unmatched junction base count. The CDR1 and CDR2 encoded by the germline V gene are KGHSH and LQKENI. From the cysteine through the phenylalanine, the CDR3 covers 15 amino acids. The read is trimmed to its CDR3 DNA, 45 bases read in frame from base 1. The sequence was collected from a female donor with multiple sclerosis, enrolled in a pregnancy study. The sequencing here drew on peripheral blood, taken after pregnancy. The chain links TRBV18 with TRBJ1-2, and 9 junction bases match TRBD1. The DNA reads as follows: TGTGCCAGCTCACCAGGGACAGGGAGAAACTATGGCTACACCTTC. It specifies CASSPGTGRNYGYTF.